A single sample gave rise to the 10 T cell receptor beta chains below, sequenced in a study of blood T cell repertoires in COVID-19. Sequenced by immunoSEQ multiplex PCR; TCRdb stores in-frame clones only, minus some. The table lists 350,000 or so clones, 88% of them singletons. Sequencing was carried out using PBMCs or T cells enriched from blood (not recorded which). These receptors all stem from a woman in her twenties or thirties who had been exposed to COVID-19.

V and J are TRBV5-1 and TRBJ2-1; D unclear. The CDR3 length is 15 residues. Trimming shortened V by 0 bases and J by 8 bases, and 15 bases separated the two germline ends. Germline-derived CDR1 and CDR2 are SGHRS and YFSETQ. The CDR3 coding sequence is TGCGCCAGCAGCTTGGTGGCAGGCTCGACACATGAGCAGTTCTTC. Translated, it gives CASSLVAGSTHEQFF.

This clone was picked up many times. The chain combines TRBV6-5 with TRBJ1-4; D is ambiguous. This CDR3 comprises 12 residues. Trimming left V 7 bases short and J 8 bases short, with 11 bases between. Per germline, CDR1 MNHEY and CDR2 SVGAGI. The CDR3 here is CASTNPGEKLFF. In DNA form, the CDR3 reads TGTGCCAGCACCAACCCGGGAGAAAAACTGTTTTTT.

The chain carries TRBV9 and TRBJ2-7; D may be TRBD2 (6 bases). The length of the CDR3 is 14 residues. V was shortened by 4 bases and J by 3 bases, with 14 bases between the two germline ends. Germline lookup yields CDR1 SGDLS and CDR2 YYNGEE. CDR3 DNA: TGTGCCAGCAGCCAGTTCGGGGGAGGCTACGAGCAGTACTTC. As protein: CASSQFGGGYEQYF.

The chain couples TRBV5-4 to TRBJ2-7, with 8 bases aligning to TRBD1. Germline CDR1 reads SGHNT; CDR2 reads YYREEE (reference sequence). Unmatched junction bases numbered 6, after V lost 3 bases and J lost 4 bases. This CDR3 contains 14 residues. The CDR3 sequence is CASSSGTGPYEQYF. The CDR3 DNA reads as TGTGCCAGCAGCTCCGGGACAGGCCCGTACGAGCAGTACTTC.

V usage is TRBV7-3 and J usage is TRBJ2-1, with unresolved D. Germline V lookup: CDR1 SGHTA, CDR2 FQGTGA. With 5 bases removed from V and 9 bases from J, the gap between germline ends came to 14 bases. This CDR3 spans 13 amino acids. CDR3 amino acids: CASSPVEESEQFF. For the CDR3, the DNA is TGTGCCAGCAGCCCCGTTGAAGAGTCTGAGCAGTTCTTC.

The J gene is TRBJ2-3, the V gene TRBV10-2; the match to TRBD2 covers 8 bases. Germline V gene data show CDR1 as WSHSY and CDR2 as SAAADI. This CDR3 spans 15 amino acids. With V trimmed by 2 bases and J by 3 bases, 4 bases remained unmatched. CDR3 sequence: CASSEPGGVTDTQYF. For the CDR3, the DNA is TGCGCCAGCAGTGAGCCGGGAGGGGTGACAGATACGCAGTATTTT.

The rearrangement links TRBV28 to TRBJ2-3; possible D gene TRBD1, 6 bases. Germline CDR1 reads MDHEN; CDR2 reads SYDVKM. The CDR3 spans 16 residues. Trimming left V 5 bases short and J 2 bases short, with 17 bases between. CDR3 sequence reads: CASSPPGHINTDTQYF. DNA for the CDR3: TGTGCCAGCAGTCCACCGGGACACATAAACACAGATACGCAGTATTTT. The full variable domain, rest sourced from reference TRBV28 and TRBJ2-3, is DVKVTQSSRYLVKRTGEKVFLECVQDMDHENMFWYRQDPGLGLRLIYFSYDVKMKEKGDIPEGYSVSREKKERFSLILESASTNQTSMYLCASSPPGHINTDTQYFGPGTRLTVL.

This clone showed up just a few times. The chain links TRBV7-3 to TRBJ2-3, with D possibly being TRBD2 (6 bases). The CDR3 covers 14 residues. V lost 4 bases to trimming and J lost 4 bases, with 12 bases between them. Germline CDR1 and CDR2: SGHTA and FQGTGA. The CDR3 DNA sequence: TGTGCCAGCAGCTCCCGGGACTTCCCAGATACGCAGTATTTT. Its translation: CASSSRDFPDTQYF.

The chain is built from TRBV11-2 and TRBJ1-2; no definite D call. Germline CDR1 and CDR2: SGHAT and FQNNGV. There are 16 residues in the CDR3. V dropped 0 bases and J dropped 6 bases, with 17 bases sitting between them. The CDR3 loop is CASSLDRARPEDGYTF. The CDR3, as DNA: TGTGCCAGCAGCTTAGATCGAGCCCGCCCCGAGGATGGCTACACCTTC. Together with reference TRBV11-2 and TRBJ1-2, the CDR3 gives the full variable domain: EAGVAQSPRYKIIEKRQSVAFWCNPISGHATLYWYQQILGQGPKLLIQFQNNGVVDDSQLPKDRFSAERLKGVDSTLKIQPAKLEDSAVYLCASSLDRARPEDGYTFGSGTRLTVV.

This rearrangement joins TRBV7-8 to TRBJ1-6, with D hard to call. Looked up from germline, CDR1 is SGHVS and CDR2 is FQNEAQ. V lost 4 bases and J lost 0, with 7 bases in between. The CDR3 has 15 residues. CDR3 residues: CASSSSGSYNSPLHF. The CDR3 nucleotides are TGTGCCAGCAGCTCCTCCGGCTCCTATAATTCACCCCTCCACTTT.